These 19 T cell receptor beta chains were all obtained from the same sample, sequenced in a study of shared clonotypes between healthy human individuals. The protocol was immunoSEQ multiplex PCR, while the TCRdb copy is restricted to in-frame clones and leaves out a portion. The table lists more than 2 million clones, approximately 95% of them singletons, with 0.85% to 1.2% in the top ten. CD45RO-negative cells were positively selected for CCR7, leaving out terminally differentiated effector memory CD45RA+ cells. Sequencing was performed on naive CD8+ T cells sorted from blood. The receptors shown here come from a man aged 18 to 30 in good health.

The chain joins TRBV19 to TRBJ1-2, with unresolved D. From germline, CDR1 is LNHDA and CDR2 SQIVND (reference sequence). With 6 bases removed from V and 9 bases from J, the gap between germline ends came to 8 bases. The CDR3 extends over 10 amino acids. CDR3 DNA: TGTGCCAGTAGCACATTGAGCTACACCTTC. Translated, it gives CASSTLSYTF.

This chain joins TRBV6-5 and TRBJ2-1, with D possibly being TRBD2 (6 bases). The CDR3 is 14 amino acids. The V gene's germline CDR1 is MNHEY and CDR2 SVGAGI. V lost 4 bases to trimming and J lost 5 bases, with 12 bases between them. Written as DNA, the CDR3 is TGTGCCAGCAGTTTTCTAGCGACCCACAATGAGCAGTTCTTC. This translates into CASSFLATHNEQFF.

V and J are TRBV7-2 and TRBJ2-5, with a tentative D call TRBD2 (7 bases). This CDR3 has 16 residues. Germline V CDR1 and CDR2: SGHTA, FQGNSA. Trimming pared 3 bases from V and 5 bases from J, leaving 19 bases between. This chain's CDR3 is CASSLGGDTSLETQYF. The CDR3 DNA follows: TGTGCCAGCAGCTTGGGGGGGGACACATCATTGGAGACCCAGTACTTC.

The chain recombines TRBV5-4 with TRBJ2-7; 8 bases map to TRBD1. CDR3 length equals 14 residues. J lost 6 bases, V lost 1 base, and 6 bases had no gene match. The germline gives CDR1 SGHNT, CDR2 YYREEE (reference sequence). The DNA of the CDR3 is TGTGCCAGCAGCTTGAGGCAGGGGGCTGGCGAGCAGTACTTC. It is translated as CASSLRQGAGEQYF.

This clone was found once. This chain uses TRBV7-8 with TRBJ2-4, with TRBD2 matching over 10 bases. Germline trimming cut 5 bases from V and 1 base from J; bases unmatched to any gene: 17. Germline V gene sequence: CDR1 SGHVS, CDR2 FQNEAQ. The CDR3 loop spans 20 amino acids. This CDR3 is CASSPLLAGVSGAAKNIQYF. The CDR3 DNA reads TGTGCCAGCAGCCCGCTTCTAGCGGGAGTTTCTGGGGCGGCCAAAAACATTCAGTACTTC.

The chain uses TRBV2 and TRBJ1-3; D not resolved. The V end lost 3 bases, the J end lost 3 bases, and 9 bases lay between the germline ends. This CDR3 has 14 residues. Germline loops: CDR1 SNHLY, CDR2 FYNNEI. CDR3 region: CASSDFSNGNTIYF. The CDR3 bases are TGTGCCAGCAGTGACTTCTCTAATGGAAACACCATATATTTT.

As to this clone: Other DNA sequences within the sample encode an identical CDR3. The chain uses TRBV27 and TRBJ2-7; weak D call: TRBD2 (6 bases). The CDR3 runs to 14 residues. Per germline, CDR1 MNHEY and CDR2 SMNVEV (reference sequence). The V and J ends lost 0 bases and 3 bases respectively, with 9 bases between them. The CDR3: CASSLSGGYYEQYF. In DNA form, the CDR3 reads TGTGCCAGCAGTTTATCAGGAGGGTACTACGAGCAGTACTTC.

This clone was picked up one time. Additional DNA sequences in this sample encode the identical CDR3. The V call is TRBV5-5, the J call TRBJ2-7; no definite D call. The CDR3 has 13 residues. The germline V gene encodes CDR1 SGHKS and CDR2 YYEKEE (reference sequence). The V gene lost 4 bases and the J gene lost 0 bases, with 8 bases spanning the gap. Here the CDR3 reads CASSPSLSYEQYF. The CDR3, as DNA: TGTGCCAGCAGCCCGAGTCTCTCCTACGAGCAGTACTTC.

This chain joins TRBV19 and TRBJ2-7; tentatively, D is TRBD2 (5 bases). Looked up from germline, CDR1 is LNHDA and CDR2 is SQIVND (reference sequence). With 6 bases removed from V and 3 bases from J, the gap between germline ends came to 12 bases. CDR3 length equals 13 residues. The CDR3 nucleotides are TGTGCCAGTAGAAATAGCGTACACTACGAGCAGTACTTC. This encodes CASRNSVHYEQYF.

The chain is built from TRBV30 and TRBJ2-1; maybe TRBD1 (6 bases). This CDR3 region has 11 residues. Trimming removed 3 bases at V and 9 bases at J, with 9 bases between. Germline CDR1 GTSNPN, CDR2 SVGIG (reference sequence). In nucleotides, the CDR3 is TGTGCCTGGAGCCCAGGGGCTGAGCAGTTCTTC. This encodes CAWSPGAEQFF.

The J gene is TRBJ2-7, the V gene TRBV11-2, with 9 nucleotides matching TRBD2. CDR3 length: 15 residues. The germline V gene has CDR1 SGHAT and CDR2 FQNNGV. V trimming: 0 bases; J trimming: 3 bases; junction bases outside the gene matches: 3. Here the CDR3 reads CASSLDPSGIYEQYF. CDR3 coding DNA: TGTGCCAGCAGCTTAGATCCTAGCGGGATCTACGAGCAGTACTTC.

The rearrangement uses TRBV7-2 and TRBJ2-3; D is undetermined. Germline assignment: CDR1 SGHTA and CDR2 FQGNSA. The length of the CDR3 is 13 residues. Trimming removed 3 bases from V and 6 bases from J, with 10 bases in between. DNA for the CDR3: TGTGCCAGCAGCTTGGAGTCCTGGGATACGCAGTATTTT. It encodes CASSLESWDTQYF.

Of note for this clone: The identical CDR3 is also encoded by other nucleotide sequences in the sample. The gene calls are TRBV5-4 and TRBJ2-2; possibly TRBD2 for D (6 bases). The CDR3 is 12 amino acids. Germline CDR1 is SGHNT and CDR2 is YYREEE (reference sequence). V was shortened by 4 bases and J by 6 bases, with 7 bases between the two germline ends. As DNA, the CDR3 is TGTGCCAGCAGCGGCGGGGCCGGGGAGCTGTTTTTT. It codes for CASSGGAGELFF.

This clone came up once. The V and J genes are TRBV6-1 and TRBJ2-7, with a tentative D call TRBD2 (6 bases). Germline CDR1 reads MNHNS; CDR2 reads SASEGT. The length of the CDR3 is 15 residues. Trimming took off 0 bases at V and 4 bases at J, with 13 bases between the two ends. CDR3 in amino acids: CASSEAGAGRYEQYF. CDR3 sequence (DNA): TGTGCCAGCAGTGAAGCAGGGGCAGGGAGGTACGAGCAGTACTTC.

The chain uses TRBV6-6 and TRBJ2-3, with no clear D. Germline CDR1 MNHNY, CDR2 SVGAGI (reference sequence). V was trimmed by 8 bases and J by 6 bases, leaving 18 bases between them. This CDR3 spans 14 amino acids. The CDR3, as DNA: TGTGCCAGCGCCCTTACGTCGAGCCTTGATACGCAGTATTTT. Translating it yields CASALTSSLDTQYF.

The chain combines TRBV14 with TRBJ2-2; D is unclear. Per germline, CDR1 SGHDN and CDR2 FVKESK. Deletions cut 5 bases from V and 2 bases from J, with 9 bases between. This CDR3 spans 14 amino acids. CDR3 region: CASSNSLNTGELFF. DNA of the CDR3: TGTGCCAGCAGCAACTCCCTTAACACCGGGGAGCTGTTTTTT.

V is TRBV13 and J is TRBJ1-4; D is unclear. Per germline, CDR1 PRHDT and CDR2 FYEKMQ (reference sequence). V was cut by 4 bases and J by 0 bases, with 9 bases left in between. The CDR3 has 15 residues. CDR3 region: CASSSSITTNEKLFF. CDR3 nucleotides: TGTGCCAGCAGCTCCTCAATAACAACTAATGAAAAACTGTTTTTT. Variable domain in full (rest from reference TRBV13 and TRBJ1-4): AAGVIQSPRHLIKEKRETATLKCYPIPRHDTVYWYQQGPGQDPQFLISFYEKMQSDKGSIPDRFSAQQFSDYHSELNMSSLELGDSALYFCASSSSITTNEKLFFGSGTQLSVL.

V usage is TRBV9 and J usage is TRBJ2-7; TRBD1 agrees at 7 bases. Germline V lookup: CDR1 SGDLS, CDR2 YYNGEE. V shed 2 bases and J 2 bases; nucleotides not matched to a gene: 10. CDR3 size: 16 residues. The CDR3 sequence: CASSVDTGAPTYEQYF. The DNA of the CDR3 is TGTGCCAGCAGCGTGGATACAGGGGCCCCTACCTACGAGCAGTACTTC. The full variable domain, completed using reference TRBV9 and TRBJ2-7, is DSGVTQTPKHLITATGQRVTLRCSPRSGDLSVYWYQQSLDQGLQFLIQYYNGEERAKGNILERFSAQQFPDLHSELNLSSLELGDSALYFCASSVDTGAPTYEQYFGPGTRLTVT.

Worth noting for this clone: The same CDR3 can be traced to other DNA sequences in this sample. V gene TRBV6-5 combines with J gene TRBJ2-2, with TRBD2 matching over 13 bases. This CDR3 spans 15 amino acids. Germline assignment: CDR1 MNHEY and CDR2 SVGAGI. V lost 6 bases to trimming and J lost 4 bases; unmatched junction nucleotides: 2. CDR3 in DNA: TGTGCCAGCAGCCGACTAGCGGGAGGCACCGGGGAGCTGTTTTTT. Translated, it gives CASSRLAGGTGELFF.